Below, one TCR beta chain is given with its context. This specimen belongs to a study of T cell changes during pregnancy in multiple sclerosis. Profiling relied on immunoSEQ multiplex PCR, and the TCRdb table lists in-frame clones only, not all of them. The sample shows some 51,000 clones, roughly 93% of them seen only once. The sequence derives from a female donor with multiple sclerosis, enrolled in a pregnancy study. This material consisted of CD8+ T cells from peripheral blood mononuclear cells, taken in the first trimester of pregnancy.

The CDR3 DNA reads TGTGCCAGCAGTTACTCTACAGGGATGGGAACGCAGTATTTT. It codes for CASSYSTGMGTQYF. The rearrangement links TRBV6-5 to TRBJ2-3; a weak D match, TRBD1 (6 bases). Germline V gene sequence: CDR1 MNHEY, CDR2 SVGAGI. Trimming took off 0 bases at V and 9 bases at J, with 13 bases between the two ends. The CDR3 is 14 residues long.